There are many counts of the clone carrying this T cell receptor beta chain. Its antigen is currently unknown. Germline assignment: CDR1 MNHNS and CDR2 SASEGT. There are 14 residues in the CDR3. V lost 7 bases and J 6 bases, leaving 19 bases between the germline ends. TCR beta CDR3 regions were amplified from RNA. With the HTBI primer set, the TCR CDR3 went through a first round of RT-PCR. TCRdb used MiXCR to reprocess the multiplex PCR reads, holding one entry per CDR3 protein. The sample shows under 250,000 distinct CDR3 sequences, 24% of them seen only once. The record originates from a study of T cells in Graves' hyperthyroidism and ophthalmopathy. For the study at large: Peripheral blood sampling occurred at initial diagnosis, before any treatment.

Study outcomes and limitations: From stable hyperthyroidism, ophthalmopathy was separated by a 13 V-J model.

The rearrangement joins TRBV6-1 to TRBJ2-7, with D tentatively TRBD1 or TRBD2 (5 bases each). The TCR originated in a woman in her forties with Graves' ophthalmopathy. The sample taken for sequencing was blood. The CDR3 DNA is TGTGCCAGCACCCCAGGGACGGGTATCTCCGAGCAGTACTTC. As protein: CASTPGTGISEQYF.